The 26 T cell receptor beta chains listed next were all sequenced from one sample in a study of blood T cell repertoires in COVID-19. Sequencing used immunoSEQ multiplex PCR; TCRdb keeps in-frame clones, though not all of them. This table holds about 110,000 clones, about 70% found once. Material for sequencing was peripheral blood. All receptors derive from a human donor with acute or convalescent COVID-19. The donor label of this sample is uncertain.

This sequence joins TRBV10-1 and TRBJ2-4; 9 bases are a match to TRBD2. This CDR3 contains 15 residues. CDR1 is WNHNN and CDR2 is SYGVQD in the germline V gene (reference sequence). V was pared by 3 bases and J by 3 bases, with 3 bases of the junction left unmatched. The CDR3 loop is CASSEGSGGKNIQYF. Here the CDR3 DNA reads TGCGCCAGCAGTGAAGGTAGCGGGGGCAAAAACATTCAGTACTTC.

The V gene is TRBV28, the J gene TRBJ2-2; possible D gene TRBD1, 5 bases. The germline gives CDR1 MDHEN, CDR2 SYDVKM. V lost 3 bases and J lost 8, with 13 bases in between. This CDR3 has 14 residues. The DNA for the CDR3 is TGTGCCAGCAGTTTTTCGCCCCGGACAGGGGAGCTGTTTTTT. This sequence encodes CASSFSPRTGELFF. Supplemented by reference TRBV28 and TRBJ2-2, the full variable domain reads DVKVTQSSRYLVKRTGEKVFLECVQDMDHENMFWYRQDPGLGLRLIYFSYDVKMKEKGDIPEGYSVSREKKERFSLILESASTNQTSMYLCASSFSPRTGELFFGEGSRLTVL.

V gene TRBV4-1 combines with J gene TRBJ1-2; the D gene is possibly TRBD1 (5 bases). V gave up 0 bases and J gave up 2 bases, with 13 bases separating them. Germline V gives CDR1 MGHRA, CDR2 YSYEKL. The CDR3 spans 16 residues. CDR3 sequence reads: CASSQDLDSLNYGYTF. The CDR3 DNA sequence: TGCGCCAGCAGCCAAGATCTAGACAGTCTCAACTATGGCTACACCTTC.

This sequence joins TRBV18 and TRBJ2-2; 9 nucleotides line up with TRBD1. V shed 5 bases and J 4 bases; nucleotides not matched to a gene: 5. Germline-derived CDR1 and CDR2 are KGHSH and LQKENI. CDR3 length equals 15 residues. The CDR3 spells CASSGRQGVTGELFF. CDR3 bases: TGTGCCAGCTCAGGACGACAGGGGGTCACCGGGGAGCTGTTTTTT. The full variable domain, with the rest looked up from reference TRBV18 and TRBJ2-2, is NAGVMQNPRHLVRRRGQEARLRCSPMKGHSHVYWYRQLPEEGLKFMVYLQKENIIDESGMPKERFSAEFPKEGPSILRIQQVVRGDSAAYFCASSGRQGVTGELFFGEGSRLTVL.

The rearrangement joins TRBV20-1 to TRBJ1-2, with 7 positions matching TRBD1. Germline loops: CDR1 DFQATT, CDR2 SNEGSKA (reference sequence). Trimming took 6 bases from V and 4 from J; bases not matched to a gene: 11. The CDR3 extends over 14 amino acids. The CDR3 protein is CSASRAGGTYGYTF. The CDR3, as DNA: TGCAGTGCCAGTCGGGCAGGGGGTACCTATGGCTACACCTTC.

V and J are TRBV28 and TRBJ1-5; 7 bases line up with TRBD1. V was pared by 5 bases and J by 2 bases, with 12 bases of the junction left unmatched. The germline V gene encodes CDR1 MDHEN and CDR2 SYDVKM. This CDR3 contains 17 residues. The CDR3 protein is CASSGQVHGSGNQPQHF. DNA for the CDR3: TGTGCCAGCAGTGGACAGGTCCACGGTAGTGGCAATCAGCCCCAGCATTTT.

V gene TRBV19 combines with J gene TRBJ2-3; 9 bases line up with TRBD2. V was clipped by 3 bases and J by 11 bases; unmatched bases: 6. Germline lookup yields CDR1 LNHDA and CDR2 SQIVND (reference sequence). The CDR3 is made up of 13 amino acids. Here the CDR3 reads CASSINSGGQQYF. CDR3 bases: TGTGCCAGTAGTATTAATAGCGGGGGACAGCAGTATTTT.

The CDR3: CASSDGPKDMNTEAFF. The DNA for the CDR3 is TGTGCCAGCAGCGACGGACCCAAGGACATGAACACTGAAGCTTTCTTT. This sequence joins TRBV2 and TRBJ1-1; possible D gene TRBD1, 5 bases. Looked up from germline, CDR1 is SNHLY and CDR2 is FYNNEI. The V end lost 6 bases, the J end lost 0 bases, and 17 bases lay between the germline ends. CDR3 length: 16 amino acids. Drawing the rest from reference TRBV2 and TRBJ1-1, the complete variable domain is EPEVTQTPSHQVTQMGQEVILRCVPISNHLYFYWYRQILGQKVEFLVSFYNNEISEKSEIFDDQFSVERPDGSNFTLKIRSTKLEDSAMYFCASSDGPKDMNTEAFFGQGTRLTVV.

The DNA for the CDR3 is TGTGCCAGCAGCCTTATCTCTGCGGGACGCGCGAACACCGGGGAGCTGTTTTTT. It is translated as CASSLISAGRANTGELFF. The genes are TRBV3-1 (or the pseudogene TRBV3-2) and TRBJ2-2, with D perhaps matching TRBD2 (6 bases). This CDR3 contains 18 residues. Germline V CDR1 and CDR2: LGHDT, YNNKEL (reference sequence). Trimming cost V 4 bases and J 0 bases, with 18 bases left between them.

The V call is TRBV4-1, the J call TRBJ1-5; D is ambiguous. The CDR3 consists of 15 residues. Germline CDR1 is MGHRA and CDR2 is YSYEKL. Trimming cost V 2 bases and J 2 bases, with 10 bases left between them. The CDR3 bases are TGCGCCAGCAGCCAACCGATGTCGGGCAATCAGCCCCAGCATTTT. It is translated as CASSQPMSGNQPQHF.

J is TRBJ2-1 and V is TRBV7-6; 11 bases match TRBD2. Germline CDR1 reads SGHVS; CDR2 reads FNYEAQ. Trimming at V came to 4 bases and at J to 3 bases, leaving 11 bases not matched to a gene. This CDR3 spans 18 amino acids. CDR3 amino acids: CASSWLAGGLERYNEQFF. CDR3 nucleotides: TGTGCCAGCAGCTGGCTAGCGGGGGGCCTCGAGCGCTACAATGAGCAGTTCTTC.

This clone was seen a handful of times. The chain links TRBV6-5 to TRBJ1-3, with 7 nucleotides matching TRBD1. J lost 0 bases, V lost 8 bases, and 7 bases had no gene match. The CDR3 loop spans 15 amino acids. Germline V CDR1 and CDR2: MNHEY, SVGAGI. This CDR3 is CASDTGANSGNTIYF. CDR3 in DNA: TGTGCCAGCGACACAGGGGCTAACTCTGGAAACACCATATATTTT.

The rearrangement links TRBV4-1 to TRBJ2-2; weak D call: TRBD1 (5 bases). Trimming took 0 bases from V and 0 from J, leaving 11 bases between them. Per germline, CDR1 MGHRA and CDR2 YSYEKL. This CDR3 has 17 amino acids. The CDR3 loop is CASSQDPRASNTGELFF. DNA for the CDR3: TGCGCCAGCAGCCAAGATCCCAGGGCCTCGAACACCGGGGAGCTGTTTTTT.

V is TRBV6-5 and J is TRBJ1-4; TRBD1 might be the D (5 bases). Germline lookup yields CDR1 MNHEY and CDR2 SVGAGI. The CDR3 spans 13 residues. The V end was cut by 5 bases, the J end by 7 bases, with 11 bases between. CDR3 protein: CASSPRAREKLFF. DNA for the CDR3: TGTGCCAGCAGTCCCAGGGCTCGTGAAAAACTGTTTTTT.

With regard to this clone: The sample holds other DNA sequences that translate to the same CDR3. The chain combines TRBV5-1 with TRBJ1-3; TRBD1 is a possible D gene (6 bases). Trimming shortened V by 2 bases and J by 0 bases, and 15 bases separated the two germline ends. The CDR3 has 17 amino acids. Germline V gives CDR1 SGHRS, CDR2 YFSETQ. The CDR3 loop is CASSLTDRRNSGNTIYF. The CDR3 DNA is TGCGCCAGCAGCTTAACCGACAGGAGGAACTCTGGAAACACCATATATTTT.

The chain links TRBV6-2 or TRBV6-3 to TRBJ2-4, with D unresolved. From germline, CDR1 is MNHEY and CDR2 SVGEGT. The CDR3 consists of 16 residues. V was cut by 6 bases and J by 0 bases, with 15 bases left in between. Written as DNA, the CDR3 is TGTGCCAGCAGCCCTCAAGAGAGATTAGCCAAAAACATTCAGTACTTC. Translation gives CASSPQERLAKNIQYF.

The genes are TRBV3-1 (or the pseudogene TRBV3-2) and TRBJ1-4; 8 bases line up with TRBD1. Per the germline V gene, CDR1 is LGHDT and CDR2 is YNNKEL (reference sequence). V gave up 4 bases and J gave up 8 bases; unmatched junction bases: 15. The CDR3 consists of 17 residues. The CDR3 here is CASSLIFSGTGGEKLFF. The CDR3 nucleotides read TGTGCCAGCAGCCTAATATTTTCCGGGACAGGAGGGGAAAAACTGTTTTTT.

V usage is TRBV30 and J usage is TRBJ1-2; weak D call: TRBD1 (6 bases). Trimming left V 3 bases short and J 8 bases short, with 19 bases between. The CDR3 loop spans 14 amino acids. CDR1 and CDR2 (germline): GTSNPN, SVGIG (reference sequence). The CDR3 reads CAWSEPGYRVGYTF. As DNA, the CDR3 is TGTGCCTGGAGCGAACCGGGATACAGGGTAGGCTACACCTTC.

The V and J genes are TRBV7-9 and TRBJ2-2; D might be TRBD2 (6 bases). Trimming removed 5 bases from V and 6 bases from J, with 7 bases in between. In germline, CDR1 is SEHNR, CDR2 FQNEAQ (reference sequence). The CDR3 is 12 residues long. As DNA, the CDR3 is TGTGCCAGCAGCCCGGGGGCCGGGGAGCTGTTTTTT. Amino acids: CASSPGAGELFF.

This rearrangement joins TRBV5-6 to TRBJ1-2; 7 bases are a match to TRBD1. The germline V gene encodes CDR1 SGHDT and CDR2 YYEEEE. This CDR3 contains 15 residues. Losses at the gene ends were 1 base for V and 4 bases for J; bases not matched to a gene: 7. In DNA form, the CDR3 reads TGTGCCAGCAGCTTGAGACAGGGCGCTGGCTATGGCTACACCTTC. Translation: CASSLRQGAGYGYTF.

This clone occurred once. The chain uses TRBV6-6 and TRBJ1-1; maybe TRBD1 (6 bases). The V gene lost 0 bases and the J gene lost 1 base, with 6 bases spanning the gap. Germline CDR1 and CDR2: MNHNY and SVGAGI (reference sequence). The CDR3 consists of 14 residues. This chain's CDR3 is CASSYSRGNTEAFF. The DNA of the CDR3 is TGTGCCAGCAGTTACTCCAGGGGGAACACTGAAGCTTTCTTT.

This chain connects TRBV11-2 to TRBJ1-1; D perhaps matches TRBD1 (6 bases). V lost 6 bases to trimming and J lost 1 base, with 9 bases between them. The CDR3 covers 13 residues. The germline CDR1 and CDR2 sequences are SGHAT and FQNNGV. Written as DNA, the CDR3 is TGTGCCAGCAGACCACAGGGGAACACTGAAGCTTTCTTT. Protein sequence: CASRPQGNTEAFF.

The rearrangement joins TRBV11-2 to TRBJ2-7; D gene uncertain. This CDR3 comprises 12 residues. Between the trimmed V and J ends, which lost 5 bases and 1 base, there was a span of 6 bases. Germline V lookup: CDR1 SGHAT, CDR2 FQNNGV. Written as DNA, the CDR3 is TGTGCCAGCAGCCTACTTTCCTACGAGCAGTACTTC. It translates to CASSLLSYEQYF.

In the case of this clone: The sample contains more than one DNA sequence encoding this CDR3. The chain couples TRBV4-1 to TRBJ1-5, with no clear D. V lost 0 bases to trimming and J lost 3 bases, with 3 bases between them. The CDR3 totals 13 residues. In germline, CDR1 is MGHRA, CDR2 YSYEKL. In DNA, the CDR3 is TGCGCCAGCAGCCAAGACTACAATCAGCCCCAGCATTTT. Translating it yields CASSQDYNQPQHF.

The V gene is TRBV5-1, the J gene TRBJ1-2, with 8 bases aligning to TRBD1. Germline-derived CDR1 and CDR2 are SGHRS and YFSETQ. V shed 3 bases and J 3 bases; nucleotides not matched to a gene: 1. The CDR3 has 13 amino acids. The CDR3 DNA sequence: TGCGCCAGCAGCTCGACAGGGGACTATGGCTACACCTTC. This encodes CASSSTGDYGYTF.

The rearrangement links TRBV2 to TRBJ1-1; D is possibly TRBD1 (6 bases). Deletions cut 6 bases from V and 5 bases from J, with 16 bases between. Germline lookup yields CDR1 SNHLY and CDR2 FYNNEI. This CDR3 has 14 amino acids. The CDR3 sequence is CASSRGSIGTEAFF. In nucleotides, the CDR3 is TGTGCCAGCAGCAGGGGTAGTATTGGGACTGAAGCTTTCTTT.